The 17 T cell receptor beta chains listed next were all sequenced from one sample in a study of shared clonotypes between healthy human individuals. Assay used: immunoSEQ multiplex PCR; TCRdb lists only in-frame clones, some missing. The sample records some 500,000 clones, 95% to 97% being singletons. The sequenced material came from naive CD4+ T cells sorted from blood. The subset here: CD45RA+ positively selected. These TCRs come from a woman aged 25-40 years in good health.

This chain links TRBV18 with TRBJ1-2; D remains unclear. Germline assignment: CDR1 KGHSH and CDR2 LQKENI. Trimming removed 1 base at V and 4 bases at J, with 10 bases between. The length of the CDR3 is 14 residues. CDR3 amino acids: CASSPQDGSYGYTF. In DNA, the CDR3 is TGTGCCAGCTCACCACAGGACGGAAGCTATGGCTACACCTTC.

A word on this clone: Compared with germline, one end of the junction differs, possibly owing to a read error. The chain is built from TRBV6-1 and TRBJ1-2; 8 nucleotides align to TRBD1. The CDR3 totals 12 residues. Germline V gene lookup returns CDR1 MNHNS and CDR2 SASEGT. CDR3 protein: CASSEPLDRASF. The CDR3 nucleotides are TGTGCCAGCAGTGAGCCACTGGACAGGGCCAGCTTC.

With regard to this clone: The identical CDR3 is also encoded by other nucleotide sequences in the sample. This CDR3 reads CASSPTGRGNTIYF. The CDR3 DNA is TGTGCCAGCAGTCCGACCGGGAGAGGAAACACCATATATTTT. The chain joins TRBV28 to TRBJ1-3; D is uncertain. Germline-derived CDR1 and CDR2 are MDHEN and SYDVKM. The CDR3 covers 14 residues. Deletions cut 5 bases from V and 4 bases from J, with 12 bases between.

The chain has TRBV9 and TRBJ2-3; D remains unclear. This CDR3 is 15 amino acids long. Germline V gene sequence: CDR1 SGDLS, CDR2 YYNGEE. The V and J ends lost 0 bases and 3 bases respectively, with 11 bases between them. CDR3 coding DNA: TGTGCCAGCAGCGTAGCCCCCGGAGAAACAGATACGCAGTATTTT. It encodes CASSVAPGETDTQYF.

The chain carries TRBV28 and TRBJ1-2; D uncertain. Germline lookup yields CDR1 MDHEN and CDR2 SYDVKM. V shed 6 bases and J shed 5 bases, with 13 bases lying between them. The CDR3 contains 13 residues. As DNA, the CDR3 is TGTGCCAGCAGGCCACCCATTGTATATGGCTACACCTTC. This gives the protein CASRPPIVYGYTF.

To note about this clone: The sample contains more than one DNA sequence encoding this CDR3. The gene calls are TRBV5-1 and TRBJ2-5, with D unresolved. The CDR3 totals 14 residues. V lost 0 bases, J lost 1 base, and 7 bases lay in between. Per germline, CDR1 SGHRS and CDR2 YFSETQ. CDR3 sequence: CASSLEQPQETQYF. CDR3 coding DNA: TGCGCCAGCAGCTTGGAACAGCCCCAAGAGACCCAGTACTTC.

As DNA, the CDR3 is TGTGCCAGCAGCGGACATTATACAACTAATGAAAAACTGTTTTTT. It specifies CASSGHYTTNEKLFF. V usage is TRBV7-2 and J usage is TRBJ1-4; D may be TRBD1 (5 bases). The CDR3 has 15 amino acids. V dropped 5 bases and J dropped 0 bases, with 10 bases sitting between them. The germline CDR1 and CDR2 sequences are SGHTA and FQGNSA.

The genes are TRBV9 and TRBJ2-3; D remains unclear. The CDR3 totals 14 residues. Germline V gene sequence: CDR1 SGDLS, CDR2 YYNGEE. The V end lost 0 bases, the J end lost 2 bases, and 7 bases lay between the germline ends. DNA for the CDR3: TGTGCCAGCAGCGTAGACCGGGTCACAGATACGCAGTATTTT. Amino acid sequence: CASSVDRVTDTQYF.

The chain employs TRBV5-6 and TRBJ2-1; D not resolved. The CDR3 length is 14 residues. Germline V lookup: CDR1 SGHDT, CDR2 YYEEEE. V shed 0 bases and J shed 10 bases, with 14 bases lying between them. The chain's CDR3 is CASSLEHLPAEQFF. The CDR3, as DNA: TGTGCCAGCAGCTTGGAACACCTCCCTGCCGAGCAGTTCTTC.

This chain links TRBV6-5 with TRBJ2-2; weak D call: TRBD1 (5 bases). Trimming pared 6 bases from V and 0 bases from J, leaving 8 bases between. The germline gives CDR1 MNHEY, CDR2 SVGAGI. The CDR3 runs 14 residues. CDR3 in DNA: TGTGCCAGCAGAACAGGATCGAACACCGGGGAGCTGTTTTTT. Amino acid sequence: CASRTGSNTGELFF.

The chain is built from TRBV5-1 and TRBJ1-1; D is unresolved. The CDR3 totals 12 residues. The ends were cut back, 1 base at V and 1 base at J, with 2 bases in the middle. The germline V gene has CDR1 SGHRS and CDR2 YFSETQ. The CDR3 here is CASSLRNTEAFF. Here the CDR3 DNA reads TGCGCCAGCAGCTTGCGGAACACTGAAGCTTTCTTT. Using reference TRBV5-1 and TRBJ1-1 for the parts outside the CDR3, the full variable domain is KAGVTQTPRYLIKTRGQQVTLSCSPISGHRSVSWYQQTPGQGLQFLFEYFSETQRNKGNFPGRFSGRQFSNSRSEMNVSTLELGDSALYLCASSLRNTEAFFGQGTRLTVV.

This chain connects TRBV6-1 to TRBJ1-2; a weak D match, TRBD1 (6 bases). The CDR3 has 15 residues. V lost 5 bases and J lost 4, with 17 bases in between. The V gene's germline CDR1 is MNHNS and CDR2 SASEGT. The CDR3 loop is CASSTNRETLYGYTF. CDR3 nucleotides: TGTGCCAGCAGTACTAACAGGGAAACACTCTATGGCTACACCTTC.

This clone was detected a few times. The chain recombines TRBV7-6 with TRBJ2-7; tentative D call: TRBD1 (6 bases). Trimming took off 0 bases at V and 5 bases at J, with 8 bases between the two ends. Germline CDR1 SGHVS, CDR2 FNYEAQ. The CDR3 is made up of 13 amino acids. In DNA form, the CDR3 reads TGTGCCAGCAGCTTAGCGCAGGGGCACGAGCAGTACTTC. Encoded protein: CASSLAQGHEQYF.

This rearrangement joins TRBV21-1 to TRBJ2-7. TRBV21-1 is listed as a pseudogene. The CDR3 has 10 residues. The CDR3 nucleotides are TGTGCCAGCAGCCCCTACGAGCAGTACTTC. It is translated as CASSPYEQYF.

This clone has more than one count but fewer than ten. The DNA for the CDR3 is TGTGCCAGTAGTAGACTAGCGCCCCCCTACGAGCAGTACTTC. Translating gives CASSRLAPPYEQYF. The chain carries TRBV19 and TRBJ2-7, with 8 bases fitting TRBD2. V lost 4 bases, J lost 2 bases, and 4 bases stayed unmatched. The CDR3 spans 14 residues. CDR1 is LNHDA, CDR2 SQIVND, per germline (reference sequence).

CDR3 amino acids: CASSAGTDQPQHF. DNA of the CDR3: TGTGCCAGCAGCGCCGGGACAGATCAGCCCCAGCATTTT. The chain joins TRBV7-8 to TRBJ1-5, with 7 bases aligning to TRBD1. The CDR3 totals 13 residues. V trimming: 5 bases; J trimming: 5 bases; junction bases outside the gene matches: 3. Germline V CDR1 and CDR2: SGHVS, FQNEAQ.

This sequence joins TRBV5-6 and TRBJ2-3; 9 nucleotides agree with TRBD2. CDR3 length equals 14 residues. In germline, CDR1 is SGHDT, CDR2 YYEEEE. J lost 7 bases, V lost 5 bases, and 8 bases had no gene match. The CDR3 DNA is TGTGCCAGCAGTACGCGGCGGGGGGGTAATACGCAGTATTTT. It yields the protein CASSTRRGGNTQYF.